Listed here are 18 T cell receptor beta chains from one sample, sequenced in a study of blood T cell repertoires in COVID-19. Sequencing was performed with immunoSEQ multiplex PCR; in TCRdb, only in-frame clones are kept and a portion is missing. The table records roughly 280,000 clones, approximately 92% of them present only once. The sample comprised PBMCs or T cells enriched from blood (not recorded which). The origin of the receptors is a woman younger than 35 who had recovered from COVID-19.

The chain employs TRBV24-1 and TRBJ1-6; D is uncertain. The CDR3 length is 14 residues. V lost 11 bases and J 10 bases, leaving 20 bases between the germline ends. Per germline, CDR1 KGHDR and CDR2 SFDVKD. CDR3: CASSLIGGSSPLHF. In DNA form, the CDR3 reads TGTGCCAGTTCACTCATCGGAGGGTCCTCACCCCTCCACTTT.

This chain links TRBV7-8 with TRBJ1-5; D may be TRBD1 (5 bases). The CDR3 has 11 residues. Per the germline V gene, CDR1 is SGHVS and CDR2 is FQNEAQ. Trimming cost V 11 bases and J 5 bases, with 10 bases left between them. This CDR3 reads CAGGDYQPQHF. CDR3 DNA: TGTGCCGGGGGGGATTATCAGCCCCAGCATTTT.

This clone showed up just a few times. The J gene is TRBJ1-1, the V gene TRBV19; 10 bases align to TRBD1. J was trimmed by 6 bases and V by 9 bases; bases with no gene match: 16. Germline assignment: CDR1 LNHDA and CDR2 SQIVND (reference sequence). The CDR3 covers 16 residues. CDR3 sequence: CASAPSPGQGLPEAFF. The CDR3 DNA reads as TGTGCCAGCGCACCTTCTCCGGGACAGGGGCTCCCTGAAGCTTTCTTT.

The CDR3 region has the DNA TGTGCCAGCAGCCAAGTTGGGACATTCGGCAATCCGGAGTATTTT. Translated: CASSQVGTFGNPEYF. V usage is TRBV4-2 and J usage is TRBJ2-3; D perhaps matches TRBD1 (6 bases). The V gene's germline CDR1 is LGHNA and CDR2 YNFKEQ. Trimming removed 1 base from V and 13 bases from J, with 21 bases in between. The CDR3 runs 15 residues.

In DNA, the CDR3 is TGCAGCGTCCCTGTGGGGGGGGATGGCTACACCTTC. Protein product: CSVPVGGDGYTF. The gene calls are TRBV29-1 and TRBJ1-2; weak D call: TRBD1 (5 bases). V lost 6 bases, J lost 6 bases, and 14 bases lay in between. The CDR3 contains 12 residues. Germline loops: CDR1 SQVTM, CDR2 ANQGSEA.

This clone has ten or more counts. The chain combines TRBV7-3 with TRBJ1-1; D unresolved. Trimming shortened V by 5 bases and J by 11 bases, and 18 bases separated the two germline ends. The germline CDR1 and CDR2 sequences are SGHTA and FQGTGA. The CDR3 runs 13 residues. The CDR3 DNA sequence: TGTGCCAGCAGCCCGGCCTTGGTGGCGAGGGCTTTCTTT. Translation: CASSPALVARAFF.

The chain recombines TRBV29-1 with TRBJ2-2, with D possibly TRBD2 on 5 matching bases. The ends were cut back, 4 bases at V and 1 base at J, with 10 bases in the middle. CDR1 is SQVTM, CDR2 ANQGSEA, per germline. This CDR3 has 14 amino acids. DNA of the CDR3: TGCAGCGTTGCTCTAGGAGGGAACACCGGGGAGCTGTTTTTT. It codes for CSVALGGNTGELFF.

The chain has TRBV28 and TRBJ1-4, with 7 bases that match TRBD1. The V and J ends lost 4 bases and 7 bases, in that order; junction bases with no gene match: 9. CDR3 length equals 15 residues. The V gene's germline CDR1 is MDHEN and CDR2 SYDVKM. As DNA, the CDR3 is TGTGCCAGCAGTTCCAGGACAGGTGGCGGTGAAAAACTGTTTTTT. Amino acids: CASSSRTGGGEKLFF.

This chain joins TRBV28 and TRBJ1-2; 9 nucleotides match TRBD1. The germline gives CDR1 MDHEN, CDR2 SYDVKM. The CDR3 runs to 13 residues. The junction had 8 bases not matched to a gene; V was cut back by 7 bases and J by 8 bases. The DNA for the CDR3 is TGTGCCAGCAACCTCCGGGACAGGGACGGCTACACCTTC. This codes for CASNLRDRDGYTF.

The CDR3 nucleotides are TGTGCCAGCAGCCCAGGGGATGCAACTAATGAAAAACTGTTTTTT. It yields the protein CASSPGDATNEKLFF. V gene TRBV9 combines with J gene TRBJ1-4; tentatively, D is TRBD1 (6 bases). Deletions cut 4 bases from V and 0 bases from J, with 10 bases between. The CDR3 extends over 15 amino acids. Per germline, CDR1 SGDLS and CDR2 YYNGEE.

This chain joins TRBV21-1 and TRBJ2-3; the table's D call, TRBD2, was not checked against the DNA. TRBV21-1 is a recognized pseudogene. There are 15 residues in the CDR3. The CDR3 protein is CASRATSGGGDTQYF. CDR3 in DNA: TGTGCCAGCAGGGCGACTAGCGGGGGGGGAGATACGCAGTATTTT.

This clone was found once. The chain recombines TRBV29-1 with TRBJ2-7, with D perhaps TRBD2 (6 bases). The V gene's germline CDR1 is SQVTM and CDR2 ANQGSEA. Trimming left V 6 bases short and J 4 bases short, with 10 bases between. The CDR3 loop spans 11 amino acids. Written as DNA, the CDR3 is TGCAGCGTATTGGGGGGTTACGAGCAGTACTTC. Protein sequence: CSVLGGYEQYF.

The chain links TRBV28 to TRBJ2-3; the match to TRBD2 covers 10 bases. Germline V CDR1 and CDR2: MDHEN, SYDVKM. The CDR3 runs to 14 residues. Losses at the gene ends were 9 bases for V and 9 bases for J; bases not matched to a gene: 12. CDR3 sequence (DNA): TGTGCCAGGCCGGGGACTAGCGCAACAGGGACGCAGTATTTT. It is translated as CARPGTSATGTQYF.

This sequence joins TRBV21-1 and TRBJ1-1. TRBV21-1 has pseudogene status. The CDR3 contains 15 residues. CDR3 loop: CASSKRAGGASEAFF. The CDR3 coding sequence is TGTGCCAGCAGCAAACGGGCCGGCGGGGCGTCTGAAGCTTTCTTT.

The genes are TRBV6-5 and TRBJ1-2; the match to TRBD1 covers 7 bases. CDR1 and CDR2 from the germline V gene are MNHEY and SVGAGI. This CDR3 spans 15 amino acids. The V and J ends lost 5 bases and 1 base, in that order; junction bases with no gene match: 7. CDR3 amino acids: CASSRGTEVNYGYTF. CDR3 in DNA: TGTGCCAGCAGTCGCGGGACAGAGGTTAACTATGGCTACACCTTC.

This chain uses TRBV7-9 with TRBJ2-5; 15 bases are shared with TRBD2. The CDR3 runs to 18 residues. Germline trimming cut 5 bases from V and 0 bases from J; bases unmatched to any gene: 7. Germline loops: CDR1 SEHNR, CDR2 FQNEAQ (reference sequence). CDR3 DNA: TGTGCCAGCAGCCCCTGGACTAGCGGGGGGGCGTACCAAGAGACCCAGTACTTC. The encoded protein is CASSPWTSGGAYQETQYF.

The genes are TRBV13 and TRBJ1-1; 10 nucleotides agree with TRBD1. V dropped 4 bases and J dropped 7; count of bases not matched to a gene: 3. The CDR3 sequence is 13 residues long. Germline V gene data show CDR1 as PRHDT and CDR2 as FYEKMQ (reference sequence). CDR3 nucleotide sequence: TGTGCCAGCAGCTCCGGGACAGGGGTTGAAGCTTTCTTT. Translated: CASSSGTGVEAFF.

The chain couples TRBV11-2 to TRBJ1-2, with 12 bases fitting TRBD1. The V gene's germline CDR1 is SGHAT and CDR2 FQNNGV. V lost 0 bases and J lost 4; bases outside the gene matches: 6. The CDR3 runs 17 residues. The CDR3 spells CASSLEGQGAIGYGYTF. CDR3 bases: TGTGCCAGCAGCTTAGAGGGACAGGGGGCGATCGGCTATGGCTACACCTTC.